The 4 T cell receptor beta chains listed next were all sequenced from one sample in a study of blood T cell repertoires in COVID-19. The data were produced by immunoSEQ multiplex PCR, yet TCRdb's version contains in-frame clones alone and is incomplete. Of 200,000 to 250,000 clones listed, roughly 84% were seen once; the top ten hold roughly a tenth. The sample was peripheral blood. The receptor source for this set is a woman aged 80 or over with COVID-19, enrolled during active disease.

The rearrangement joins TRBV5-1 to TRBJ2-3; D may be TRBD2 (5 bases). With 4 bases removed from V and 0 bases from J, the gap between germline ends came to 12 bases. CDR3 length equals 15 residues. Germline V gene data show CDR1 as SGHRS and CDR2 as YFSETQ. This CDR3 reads CASSGARASTDTQYF. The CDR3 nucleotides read TGCGCCAGCAGCGGAGCGCGGGCAAGCACAGATACGCAGTATTTT.

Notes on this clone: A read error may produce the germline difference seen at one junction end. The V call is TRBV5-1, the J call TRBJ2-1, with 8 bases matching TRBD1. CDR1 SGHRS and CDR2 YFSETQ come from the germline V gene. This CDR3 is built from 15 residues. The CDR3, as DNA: TGCGCCAGCAGCCCGCAGGGGGCCTCCCACAATGAGCAGTTCTTC. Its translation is CASSPQGASHNEQFF.

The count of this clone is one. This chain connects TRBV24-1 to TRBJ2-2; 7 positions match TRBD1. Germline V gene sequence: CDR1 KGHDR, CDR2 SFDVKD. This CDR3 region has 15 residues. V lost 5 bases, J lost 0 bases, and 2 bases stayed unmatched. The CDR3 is CATSGGGANTGELFF. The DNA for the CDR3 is TGTGCCACCAGTGGAGGGGGCGCGAACACCGGGGAGCTGTTTTTT.

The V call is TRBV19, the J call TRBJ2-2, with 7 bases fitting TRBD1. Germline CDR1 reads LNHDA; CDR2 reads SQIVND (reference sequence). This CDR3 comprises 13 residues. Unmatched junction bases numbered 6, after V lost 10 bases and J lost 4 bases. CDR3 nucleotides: TGTGCCACCCGACAGGGTGGCACCGGGGAGCTGTTTTTT. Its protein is CATRQGGTGELFF.